This T cell receptor beta chain is drawn from a study of identical twins. V was trimmed by 5 bases and J by 0 bases, leaving 14 bases between them. The CDR3 has 15 amino acids. Germline V gives CDR1 MDHEN, CDR2 SYDVKM. TCRdb used MiXCR to reprocess the 5' RACE reads, holding one entry per CDR3 protein. This sample yields approximately 260,000 distinct CDR3 sequences, of which about 9% are seen a single time; approximately 3% belongs to the top ten. The same sample was also studied in work on yellow fever vaccine responses in identical twins.

The chain employs TRBV28 and TRBJ2-7, with D tentatively TRBD1 (6 bases). The sequencing sample was made of CD8+ T cells sorted from blood. This receptor was taken from a woman aged 18 to 35 in good health. CDR3 sequence: CASSPGQPTSYEQYF. The CDR3 bases are TGTGCCAGCAGTCCCGGACAGCCAACCTCCTACGAGCAGTACTTC.